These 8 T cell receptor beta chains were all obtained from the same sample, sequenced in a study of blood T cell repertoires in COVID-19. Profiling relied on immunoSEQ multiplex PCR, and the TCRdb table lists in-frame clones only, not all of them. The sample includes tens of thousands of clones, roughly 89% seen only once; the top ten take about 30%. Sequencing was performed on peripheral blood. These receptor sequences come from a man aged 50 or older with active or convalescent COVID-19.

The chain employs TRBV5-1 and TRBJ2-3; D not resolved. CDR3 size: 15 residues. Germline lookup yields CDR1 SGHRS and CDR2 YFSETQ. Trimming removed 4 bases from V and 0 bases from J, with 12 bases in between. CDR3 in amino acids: CASSPTPRSTDTQYF. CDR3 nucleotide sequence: TGCGCCAGCAGCCCAACACCACGTAGCACAGATACGCAGTATTTT.

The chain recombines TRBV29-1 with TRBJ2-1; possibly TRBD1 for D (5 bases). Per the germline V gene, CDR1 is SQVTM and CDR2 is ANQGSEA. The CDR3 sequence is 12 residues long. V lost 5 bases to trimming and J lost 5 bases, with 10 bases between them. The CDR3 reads CSVRIRDNEQFF. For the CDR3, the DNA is TGCAGCGTTCGTATCAGGGACAATGAGCAGTTCTTC.

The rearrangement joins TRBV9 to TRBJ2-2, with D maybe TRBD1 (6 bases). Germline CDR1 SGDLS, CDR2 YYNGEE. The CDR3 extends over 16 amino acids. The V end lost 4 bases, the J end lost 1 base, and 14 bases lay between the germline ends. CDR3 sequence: CASSKMGAQNTGELFF. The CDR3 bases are TGTGCCAGCAGCAAAATGGGGGCCCAGAACACCGGGGAGCTGTTTTTT.

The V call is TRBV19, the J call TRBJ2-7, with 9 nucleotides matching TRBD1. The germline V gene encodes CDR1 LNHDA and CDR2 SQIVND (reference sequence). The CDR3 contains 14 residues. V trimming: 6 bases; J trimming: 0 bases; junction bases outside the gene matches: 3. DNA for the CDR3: TGTGCCAGTAGATTGACAGGGGGCTCCTACGAGCAGTACTTC. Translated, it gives CASRLTGGSYEQYF. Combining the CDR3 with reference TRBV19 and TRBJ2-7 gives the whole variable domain DGGITQSPKYLFRKEGQNVTLSCEQNLNHDAMYWYRQDPGQGLRLIYYSQIVNDFQKGDIAEGYSVSREKKESFPLTVTSAQKNPTAFYLCASRLTGGSYEQYFGPGTRLTVT.

CDR3 sequence: CSVQAGTTNEQFF. Written as DNA, the CDR3 is TGCAGCGTTCAAGCGGGGACTACTAATGAGCAGTTCTTC. This rearrangement joins TRBV29-1 to TRBJ2-1; TRBD2 matches at 7 bases. The CDR3 length is 13 residues. The V gene end was trimmed by 5 bases and the J gene end by 7 bases; junction bases not matched to a gene: 8. Germline V gene data show CDR1 as SQVTM and CDR2 as ANQGSEA.

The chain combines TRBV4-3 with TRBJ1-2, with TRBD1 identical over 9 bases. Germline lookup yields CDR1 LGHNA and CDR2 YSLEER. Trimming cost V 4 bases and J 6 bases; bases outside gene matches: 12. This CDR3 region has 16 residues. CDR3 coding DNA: TGCGCCAGCAGCCCCAACTTAAGAGGACAGGGGAATGGCTACACCTTC. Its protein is CASSPNLRGQGNGYTF.

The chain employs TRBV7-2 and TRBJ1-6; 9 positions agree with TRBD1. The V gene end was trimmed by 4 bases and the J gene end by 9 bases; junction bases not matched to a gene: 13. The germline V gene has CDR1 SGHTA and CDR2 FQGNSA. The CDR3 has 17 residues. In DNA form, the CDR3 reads TGTGCCAGCAGCTCGGGACAGGGCCCTCAAACGGGTTCACCCCTCCACTTT. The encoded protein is CASSSGQGPQTGSPLHF.

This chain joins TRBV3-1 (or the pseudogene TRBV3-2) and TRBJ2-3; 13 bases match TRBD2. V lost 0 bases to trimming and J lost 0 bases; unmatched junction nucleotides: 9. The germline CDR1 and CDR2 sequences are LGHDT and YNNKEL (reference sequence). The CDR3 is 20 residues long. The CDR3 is CASSQDLPTSGGSSTDTQYF. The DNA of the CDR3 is TGTGCCAGCAGCCAAGATTTGCCGACTAGCGGGGGGTCTAGCACAGATACGCAGTATTTT.